This T cell receptor beta chain emerged from a study of response to subunit inactivated influenza vaccine. This CDR3 is built from 13 residues. V lost 3 bases and J lost 4, with 9 bases in between. Germline values: CDR1 SEHNR, CDR2 FQNEAQ (reference sequence). Using its own MiXCR run on the RT-PCR reads, TCRdb lists one record per CDR3 protein. Here the sample spans under 750,000 distinct CDR3 sequences, about 11% being singletons. To note about this clonotype: What it binds is not known.

Whole-study findings and limits: T cells newly recruited by each seasonal influenza vaccination are few, the authors suggested.

The origin of this receptor is a man over 45 who received an inactivated influenza vaccine. The input for sequencing was PBMCs from blood, taken on the day of vaccination. V usage is TRBV7-9 and J usage is TRBJ1-1; D gene unclear. DNA of the CDR3: TGTGCCAGCAGCTTTGACGGGTTCACTGAAGCTTTCTTT. Its protein product is CASSFDGFTEAFF.